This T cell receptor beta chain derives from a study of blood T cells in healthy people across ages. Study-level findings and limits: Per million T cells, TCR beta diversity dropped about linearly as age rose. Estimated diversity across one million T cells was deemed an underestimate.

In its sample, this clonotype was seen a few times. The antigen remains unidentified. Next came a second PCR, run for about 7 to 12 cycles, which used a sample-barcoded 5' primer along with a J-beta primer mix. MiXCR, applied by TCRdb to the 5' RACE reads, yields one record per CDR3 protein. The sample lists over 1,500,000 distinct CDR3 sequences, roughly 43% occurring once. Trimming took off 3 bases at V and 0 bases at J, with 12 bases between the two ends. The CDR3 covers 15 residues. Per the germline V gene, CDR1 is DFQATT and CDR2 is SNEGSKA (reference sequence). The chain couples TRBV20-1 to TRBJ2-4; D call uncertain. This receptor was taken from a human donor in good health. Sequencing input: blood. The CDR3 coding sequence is TGCAGTGCTAGTAACGCCGGACGAGCCAAAAACATTCAGTACTTC. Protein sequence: CSASNAGRAKNIQYF.